Listed below are T cell receptor beta chains from one sample, sequenced in a study of T cell clones after liver transplantation. The table came from immunoSEQ multiplex PCR; TCRdb's copy has only in-frame clones and leaves some out. The sample has 90,000 to 120,000 clones, 82% seen once; the top ten hold about 0.89%. The input for sequencing was CD4+ T cells from blood, taken before liver transplant. The source is a human donor who received a liver transplant. CDR3s include the opening cysteine and the closing phenylalanine or tryptophan. The D gene is left open where the match is weak. Only part of the rows carry a size: once, few, many, or a class if the clone is expanded.

D gene	V gene	clone size	J gene	CDR3 protein	CDR3 DNA
.	TRBV9	.	TRBJ1-4	CASSATDPGISNEKLFF	TGTGCCAGCAGCGCCACGGACCCAGGGATATCTAATGAAAAACTGTTTTTT
TRBD1	TRBV4-2	.	TRBJ2-7	CASSQGGGQGYEQYF	TGTGCCAGCAGCCAAGGGGGAGGACAGGGCTACGAGCAGTACTTC
TRBD1	TRBV4-2	.	TRBJ2-1	CASSQDRTGVGNEQFF	TGTGCCAGCAGCCAAGATAGGACAGGGGTTGGCAATGAGCAGTTCTTC
TRBD1	TRBV6-5	medium-sized	TRBJ1-3	CASSYRTGGGNTIYF	TGTGCCAGCAGTTATCGGACAGGGGGAGGAAACACCATATATTTT
.	TRBV7-2	.	TRBJ2-2	CASRSNSGGPTGELFF	TGTGCCAGCAGGTCAAATTCCGGGGGGCCCACCGGGGAGCTGTTTTTT
TRBD1	TRBV5-5	.	TRBJ2-7	CASSATPGGEQYF	TGTGCCAGCAGCGCTACACCAGGGGGCGAGCAGTACTTC
.	TRBV7-2	once	TRBJ1-2	CASSFVSGGKINYGYTF	TGTGCCAGCAGCTTCGTGTCTGGGGGGAAAATTAACTATGGCTACACCTTC
.	TRBV14	once	TRBJ1-1	CASSHRGGAFF	TGTGCCAGCAGCCATCGAGGGGGGGCTTTCTTT
TRBD1	TRBV30	.	TRBJ2-5	CAWSGDRVLQETQYF	TGTGCCTGGAGTGGGGACAGGGTCCTCCAAGAGACCCAGTACTTC
.	TRBV18	.	TRBJ2-2	CASSPSRDSGELFF	TGTGCCAGCTCCCCCTCTCGAGATTCCGGGGAGCTGTTTTTT
TRBD1	TRBV29-1	.	TRBJ2-7	CSVRGRGYEQYF	TGCAGCGTTCGGGGCAGGGGGTACGAGCAGTACTTC
TRBD2	TRBV6-4	.	TRBJ2-3	CASSDSGLATDTQYF	TGTGCCAGCAGTGACTCCGGACTAGCCACAGATACGCAGTATTTT
.	TRBV28	.	TRBJ1-3	CASSLISLLSGNTIYF	TGTGCCAGCAGTTTAATCAGTTTGCTCTCTGGAAACACCATATATTTT
.	TRBV25-1	.	TRBJ2-2	CASSESHGITGELFF	TGTGCCAGCAGTGAGTCTCATGGGATCACCGGGGAGCTGTTTTTT
TRBD1	TRBV4-2	many	TRBJ1-5	CASSHGTADSNQPQHF	TGTGCCAGCAGCCATGGGACAGCTGATAGCAATCAGCCCCAGCATTTT
TRBD1	TRBV5-1	.	TRBJ2-6	CASSLLPGQGSSGANVLTF	TGCGCCAGCAGCTTACTTCCGGGACAGGGCTCCTCTGGGGCCAACGTCCTGACTTTC
.	TRBV4-2	.	TRBJ2-7	CASSQEYGHPSYEQYF	TGTGCCAGCAGCCAAGAATATGGACACCCGAGTTACGAGCAGTACTTC
TRBD2	TRBV10-1	.	TRBJ2-7	CASSDGGTYEQYF	TGCGCCAGCAGTGACGGGGGGACCTACGAGCAGTACTTC
.	TRBV6-1	.	TRBJ1-5	CASSERGDFRHF	TGTGCCAGCAGTGAGCGGGGGGATTTTAGGCATTTT
.	TRBV9	few	TRBJ1-5	CASSRGSLIEPQHF	TGTGCCAGCAGTAGAGGCAGCCTTATAGAGCCCCAGCATTTT
TRBD1	TRBV18	.	TRBJ1-4	CASSPQRTGGDEKLFF	TGTGCCAGCTCACCACAAAGGACAGGGGGCGATGAAAAACTGTTTTTT
.	TRBV30	.	TRBJ1-2	CAWNIQNYGYTF	TGTGCCTGGAACATACAGAACTATGGCTACACCTTC
.	TRBV4-2	.	TRBJ2-3	CASSGGSSTDTQYF	TGTGCCAGCTCAGGAGGGTCTAGCACAGATACGCAGTATTTT
.	TRBV19	.	TRBJ2-7	CASSRQASYEQYF	TGTGCCAGTAGCCGGCAGGCCAGCTACGAGCAGTACTTC
.	TRBV28	.	TRBJ2-2	CASSLIGEVTGELFF	TGTGCCAGCAGTTTAATCGGCGAGGTCACCGGGGAGCTGTTTTTT
TRBD1	TRBV18	few	TRBJ2-7	CASSPGGQVHEQYF	TGTGCCAGCTCACCAGGAGGACAGGTCCACGAGCAGTACTTC
.	TRBV4-3	.	TRBJ2-1	CASSSGQVEYNEQFF	TGCGCCAGCAGCTCAGGCCAGGTAGAATACAATGAGCAGTTCTTC
.	TRBV7-2	once	TRBJ2-1	CASSSYVRNEQFF	TGTGCCAGCAGCTCTTATGTCCGGAATGAGCAGTTCTTC
.	TRBV7-6	.	TRBJ2-5	CASSSTRLVSGKTQYF	TGTGCCAGCAGCAGCACCCGCCTAGTCAGTGGAAAGACCCAGTACTTC
.	TRBV28	.	TRBJ1-2	CASSQQKDSGYTF	TGTGCCAGCAGTCAACAAAAAGATAGTGGCTACACCTTC
.	TRBV11-2	.	TRBJ2-5	CASSPSGLASGETQYF	TGTGCCAGCAGCCCGAGCGGGCTAGCCAGTGGAGAGACCCAGTACTTC
TRBD1	TRBV6-1	.	TRBJ2-3	CASSEQGDQDTQYF	TGTGCCAGCAGTGAACAGGGGGATCAAGATACGCAGTATTTT
TRBD1	TRBV5-1	few	TRBJ1-1	CASSIGTGPYTEAFF	TGCGCCAGCAGCATTGGGACAGGTCCGTACACTGAAGCTTTCTTT
TRBD2	TRBV5-1	.	TRBJ2-4	CASSFTSGHPKNIQYF	TGCGCCAGCAGCTTCACTAGCGGGCATCCCAAAAACATTCAGTACTTC
.	TRBV2	.	TRBJ2-7	CASSWRGGQSYEQYF	TGTGCCAGCAGCTGGCGCGGGGGACAATCCTACGAGCAGTACTTC
.	TRBV21-1	.	TRBJ2-3	CAKNHRANGNTQYF	TGTGCCAAGAACCACCGGGCCAATGGGAATACGCAGTATTTT
TRBD1	TRBV19	few	TRBJ1-4	CASRTGRSAEKLFF	TGTGCCAGTAGGACAGGGCGATCGGCTGAAAAACTGTTTTTT
.	TRBV2	few	TRBJ1-2	CASRLNGGYTF	TGTGCCAGCAGACTAAACGGGGGCTACACCTTC
.	TRBV15	.	TRBJ2-4	CATSRGQLGGAGKNIQYF	TGTGCCACCAGCAGAGGTCAGCTTGGGGGGGCAGGCAAAAACATTCAGTACTTC
.	TRBV27	.	TRBJ2-7	CASSRPGSLTYEQYF	TGTGCCAGCAGTCGACCCGGGAGCCTTACCTACGAGCAGTACTTC
TRBD2	TRBV28	.	TRBJ2-5	CASSLPSGSGETQYF	TGTGCCAGCAGTCTGCCTAGCGGGAGTGGGGAGACCCAGTACTTC
TRBD2	TRBV9	.	TRBJ2-7	CASSVGLAGGVYEQYF	TGTGCCAGCAGCGTAGGATTAGCGGGGGGTGTCTACGAGCAGTACTTC
.	TRBV12-5	.	TRBJ2-7	CASGSNYEQYF	TGTGCTAGTGGGTCGAATTACGAGCAGTACTTC